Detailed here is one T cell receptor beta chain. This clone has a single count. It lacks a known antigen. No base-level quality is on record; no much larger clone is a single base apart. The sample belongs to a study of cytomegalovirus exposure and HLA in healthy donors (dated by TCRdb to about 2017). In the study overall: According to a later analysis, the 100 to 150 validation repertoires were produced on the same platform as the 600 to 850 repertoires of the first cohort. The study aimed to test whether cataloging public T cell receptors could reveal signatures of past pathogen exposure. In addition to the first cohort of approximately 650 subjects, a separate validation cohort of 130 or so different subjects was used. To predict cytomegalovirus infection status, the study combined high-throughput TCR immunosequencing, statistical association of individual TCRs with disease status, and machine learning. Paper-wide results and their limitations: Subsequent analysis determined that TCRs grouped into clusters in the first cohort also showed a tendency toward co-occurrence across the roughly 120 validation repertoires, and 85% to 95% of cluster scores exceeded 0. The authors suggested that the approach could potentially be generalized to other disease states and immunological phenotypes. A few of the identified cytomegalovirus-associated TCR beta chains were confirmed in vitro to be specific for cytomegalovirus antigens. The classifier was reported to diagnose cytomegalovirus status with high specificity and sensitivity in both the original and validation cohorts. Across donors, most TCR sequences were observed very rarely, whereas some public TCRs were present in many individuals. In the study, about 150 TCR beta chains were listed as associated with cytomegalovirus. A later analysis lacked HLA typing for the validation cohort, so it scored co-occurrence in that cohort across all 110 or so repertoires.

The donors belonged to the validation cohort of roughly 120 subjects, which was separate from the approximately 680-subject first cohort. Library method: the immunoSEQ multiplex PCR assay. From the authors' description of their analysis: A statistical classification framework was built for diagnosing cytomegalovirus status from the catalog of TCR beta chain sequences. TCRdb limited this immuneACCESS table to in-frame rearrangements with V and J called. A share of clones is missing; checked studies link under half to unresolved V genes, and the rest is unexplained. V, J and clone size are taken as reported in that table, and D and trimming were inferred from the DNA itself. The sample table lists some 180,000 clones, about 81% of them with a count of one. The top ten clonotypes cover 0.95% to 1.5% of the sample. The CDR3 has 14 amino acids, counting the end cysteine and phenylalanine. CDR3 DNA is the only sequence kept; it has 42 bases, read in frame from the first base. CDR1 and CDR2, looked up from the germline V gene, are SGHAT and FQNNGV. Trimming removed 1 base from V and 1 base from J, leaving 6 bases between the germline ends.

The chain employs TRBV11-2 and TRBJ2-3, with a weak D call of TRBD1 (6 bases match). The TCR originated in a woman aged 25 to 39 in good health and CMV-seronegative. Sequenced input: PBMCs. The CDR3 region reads CASSLGQGTDTQYF. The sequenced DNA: TGTGCCAGCAGCTTAGGACAGGGCACAGATACGCAGTATTTT.